This T cell receptor (beta chain) was captured in a study of cytomegalovirus exposure and HLA in healthy donors. Study conclusions and caveats: Sequencing likely caused a cluster of highly shared sequence variants.

CDR3 length equals 15 residues. The V gene's germline CDR1 is MDHEN and CDR2 SYDVKM. With 5 bases clipped from V and 5 bases from J, the junction kept 5 bases outside the gene matches. The primer mix had 60 Vbeta and 13 Jbeta primers. Profiled with immunoSEQ multiplex PCR; TCRdb holds only in-frame clones, not every one. The sample includes 90,000 or so clones, roughly four fifths of them seen just once. Details on this clone: Its antigen is as yet unknown.

V and J are TRBV28 and TRBJ2-2; 10 bases agree with TRBD2. This receptor was obtained from a man aged 50 or older in good health and CMV-seronegative. The sample consisted of PBMCs. This CDR3 reads CASSRGTSETGELFF. DNA of the CDR3: TGTGCCAGCAGTCGCGGGACTAGCGAGACCGGGGAGCTGTTTTTT.